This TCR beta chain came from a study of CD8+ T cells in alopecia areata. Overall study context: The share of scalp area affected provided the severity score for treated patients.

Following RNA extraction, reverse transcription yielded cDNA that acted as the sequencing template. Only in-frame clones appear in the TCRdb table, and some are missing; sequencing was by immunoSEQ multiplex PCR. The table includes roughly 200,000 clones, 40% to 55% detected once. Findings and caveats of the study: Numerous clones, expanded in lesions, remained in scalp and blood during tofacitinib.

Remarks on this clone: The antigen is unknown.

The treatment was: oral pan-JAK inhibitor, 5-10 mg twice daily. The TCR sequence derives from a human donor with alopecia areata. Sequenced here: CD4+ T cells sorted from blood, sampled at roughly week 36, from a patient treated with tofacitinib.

CDR3 in DNA: TGCAGCGTTGGACATCCGAATCAGCCCCAGCATTTT. Protein product: CSVGHPNQPQHF. The chain links TRBV29-1 to TRBJ1-5; D remains unclear. The CDR3 is 12 residues long. The germline CDR1 and CDR2 sequences are SQVTM and ANQGSEA. V was shortened by 4 bases and J by 4 bases, with 8 bases between the two germline ends. Combining the CDR3 with reference TRBV29-1 and TRBJ1-5 gives the whole variable domain SAVISQKPSRDICQRGTSLTIQCQVDSQVTMMFWYRQQPGQSLTLIATANQGSEATYESGFVIDKFPISRPNLTFSTLTVSNMSPEDSSIYLCSVGHPNQPQHFGDGTRLSIL.